This T cell receptor (beta chain) was identified in a study of blood T cell repertoires in COVID-19 (dated by TCRdb to about 2020). In the study overall: Collaborator samples came from the United States, Italy and Spain and covered acute and convalescent phases of COVID-19. The prospective study material was composed of cDNA or gDNA derived from T cells, B-cell-depleted T cells, or PBMCs. Where available, HLA class I and class II types were obtained from metadata supplied by the sample provider rather than from assay-based typing. The samples were drawn from two sources: the first 160 participants of the ongoing ImmuneRACE study, and 1,254 subjects contributed by 6 global collaborators. Nearly every sample came with metadata listing a de-identified subject ID, COVID-19 status, age in years and sex. A freely available public database, intended as a resource for researchers studying the immune response to SARS-CoV-2, is where the repertoires were released. Subjects who had been exposed to COVID-19, were actively infected with it, or had recovered from it provided the deeply sampled blood TCRbeta repertoires that made up the dataset.

TCRbeta CDR3 regions were amplified from genomic DNA using the immunoSEQ Assay, a bias-controlled multiplex PCR. As for the authors' bioinformatics: The number of nucleated cells in each sample was estimated from the amplification of reference gene primers within the assay. To quantify the absolute abundance of each unique TCRbeta CDR3 rearrangement, sequence reads were collapsed and filtered. For each sample, productive Simpson clonality was calculated as the square root of Simpson's diversity index over productive rearrangements. TCRdb stores this immuneACCESS table with in-frame sequences only. Part of the clones is absent; in the studies checked, under half of the shortfall reflects unresolved V genes, and no reason is known for the rest. V, J and clone size derive from that table, while D and trimming were established from the DNA sequence. In all, the sample holds about 170,000 clones, and 84% of those were seen once. The top ten clonotypes cover about 15% of the sample.

This clone was seen only once. Its antigen remains undetermined. No much larger clonotype is one base removed from it; base qualities were not supplied. Participants in the prospective study were enrolled through a virtual design, were aged roughly 18 to 100 years, and lived in about 25 United States geographic areas. In the prospective study, cohorts were assigned on the basis of participant-reported clinical history obtained from a screening survey and a study questionnaire. Recovered participants in ImmuneRACE Cohort 3 were defined by two consecutive negative NP/OP PCR tests, clearance by a healthcare professional, or resolution of symptoms. Each participant in the prospective study had whole blood, serum and a nasopharyngeal or oropharyngeal swab collected by mobile phlebotomists. Over a roughly 2-month period, participants in the prospective study had the option of providing additional blood draws and questionnaires. Blood samples from the prospective study were shipped frozen or at room temperature prior to DNA extraction.

Points the paper makes about the study in general: The quantity of clinical and demographic metadata differed by source and by participant and was supplied without curation.

Sequenced material: PBMCs or T cells enriched from blood (not recorded which). The TCR comes from a man between 45 and 60 years old who had recovered from COVID-19.

In nucleotides, the sequence is TGTGCCAGCAGCTCGATGAACCTCCGGGACAGGGGAGGAAACACCATATATTTT. It is translated as CASSSMNLRDRGGNTIYF. The sequence is built from TRBV5-4 and TRBJ1-3; a stretch of 10 junction bases matches TRBD1. There are 18 amino acids in the CDR3, from cysteine to phenylalanine inclusive. Left in the record is the CDR3 DNA by itself, 54 bases read in frame from the first base. CDR1 and CDR2 (SGHNT, YYREEE) derive from the germline V gene (reference sequence). Trimming leaves V shorter by 3 bases and J shorter by 4 bases, with the junction holding 13 bases beyond the gene matches.